Each of the 11 T cell receptor beta chains below was sequenced from the same sample in a study of T cell repertoires in cytomegalovirus infection. MiXCR, run by TCRdb on the reads, gives a single entry per CDR3 protein. The sample has fewer than 300,000 distinct CDR3 sequences; about 25% are singletons. The sequencing input was PBMCs. The source of these receptors is a human donor in good health (CMV status not recorded). Some clones in this sample may be carry-over from other donors' samples.

Only a few counts were recorded for this clonotype. This chain connects TRBV7-2 to TRBJ2-7; 8 nucleotides line up with TRBD1. CDR1 is SGHTA, CDR2 FQGNSA, per germline. This CDR3 has 16 amino acids. J gave up 7 bases and V 2 bases, and 13 bases lay outside the gene matches. CDR3 sequence: CASSLTPGGARGEQYF. The CDR3 nucleotides are TGTGCCAGCAGCTTAACCCCAGGGGGCGCGAGGGGTGAGCAGTACTTC.

The V and J genes are TRBV6-2 or TRBV6-3 and TRBJ2-5, with D perhaps TRBD1 (6 bases). This CDR3 region has 12 residues. V was cut by 0 bases and J by 14 bases, with 13 bases left in between. Germline V gene data show CDR1 as MNHEY and CDR2 as SVGEGT. The CDR3 region is CASSYSQGKDYF. In nucleotides, the CDR3 is TGTGCCAGCAGTTACTCTCAGGGGAAAGACTACTTC.

The V and J genes are TRBV11-3 and TRBJ2-1; TRBD2 matches 8 bases. This CDR3 comprises 14 residues. After removal of 4 bases from V and 8 bases from J, the junction contained 7 bases not matched to a gene. Germline-derived CDR1 and CDR2 are SGHNT and YENEEA. The CDR3 DNA reads TGTGCCAGCAGCTCACGGGAGGGCCGAGATGAGCAGTTCTTC. Protein sequence: CASSSREGRDEQFF.

This clonotype was detected a few times. This chain uses TRBV20-1 with TRBJ1-1; 10 bases line up with TRBD1. The V gene's germline CDR1 is DFQATT and CDR2 SNEGSKA (reference sequence). V dropped 0 bases and J dropped 4; count of bases not matched to a gene: 5. The CDR3 is 15 amino acids. The CDR3 sequence: CSARDRTGGLTEAFF. Here the CDR3 DNA reads TGCAGTGCTAGAGATCGGACAGGGGGGCTCACTGAAGCTTTCTTT.

The chain is built from TRBV20-1 and TRBJ2-7, with TRBD2 matching 9 bases. Trimming cost V 0 bases and J 2 bases; bases outside gene matches: 8. The CDR3 runs to 16 residues. Germline CDR1 reads DFQATT; CDR2 reads SNEGSKA (reference sequence). CDR3: CSARDWASGTAYEQYF. CDR3 bases: TGCAGTGCTAGAGATTGGGCTAGCGGGACCGCCTACGAGCAGTACTTC.

The chain carries TRBV7-4 and TRBJ1-5, with 8 bases aligning to TRBD1. With V trimmed by 4 bases and J by 9 bases, 8 bases remained unmatched. Germline assignment: CDR1 SGHVT and CDR2 SQSDAQ. This CDR3 has 14 amino acids. CDR3: CASSSTGEVLPQHF. CDR3 coding DNA: TGTGCCAGCAGCTCGACAGGGGAGGTTTTGCCCCAGCATTTT.

This clonotype was counted ten times or more. The rearrangement uses TRBV7-9 and TRBJ2-5, with TRBD2 identical over 9 bases. The length of the CDR3 is 15 residues. J lost 5 bases, V lost 3 bases, and 7 bases had no gene match. Germline-derived CDR1 and CDR2 are SEHNR and FQNEAQ (reference sequence). CDR3: CASSFYSGGEETQYF. In DNA form, the CDR3 reads TGTGCCAGCAGCTTTTATAGCGGGGGAGAGGAGACCCAGTACTTC.

The chain recombines TRBV28 with TRBJ2-1, with 7 positions matching TRBD2. The germline CDR1 and CDR2 sequences are MDHEN and SYDVKM. The CDR3 totals 17 residues. The V gene end was trimmed by 5 bases and the J gene end by 7 bases; junction bases not matched to a gene: 17. The CDR3 sequence is CASSGGGGGGNRNEQFF. CDR3 nucleotide sequence: TGTGCCAGCAGTGGGGGGGGGGGAGGAGGCAATAGGAATGAGCAGTTCTTC.

This clonotype was seen repeatedly, ten times or more. V gene TRBV7-2 combines with J gene TRBJ1-3; D gene ambiguous. This CDR3 contains 15 residues. Per the germline V gene, CDR1 is SGHTA and CDR2 is FQGNSA. The V end lost 1 base, the J end lost 0 bases, and 7 bases lay between the germline ends. Here the CDR3 DNA reads TGTGCCAGCAGCTTAGGAGGGAGCTCTGGAAACACCATATATTTT. This encodes CASSLGGSSGNTIYF.

This clonotype was observed at least ten times. The rearrangement uses TRBV7-2 and TRBJ1-1; D gene ambiguous. The CDR3 has 14 residues. In germline, CDR1 is SGHTA, CDR2 FQGNSA. The V end lost 0 bases, the J end lost 5 bases, and 10 bases lay between the germline ends. CDR3 bases: TGTGCCAGCAGCTTAGCAGGGCAGGTTACTGAAGCTTTCTTT. Its translation: CASSLAGQVTEAFF.

The chain is built from TRBV28 and TRBJ1-1; 7 nucleotides align to TRBD1. From germline, CDR1 is MDHEN and CDR2 SYDVKM. This CDR3 region has 16 residues. The ends lost 6 bases at V and 4 bases at J; junction bases unmatched: 14. The CDR3 DNA follows: TGTGCCAGCAGACGACAGGGAAGGATCGTGAGCACTGAAGCTTTCTTT. This encodes CASRRQGRIVSTEAFF.